The 21 T cell receptor beta chains in this list originate from one sample, sequenced in a study of blood T cell repertoires in COVID-19. Libraries were prepared by immunoSEQ multiplex PCR; TCRdb keeps only in-frame clonotypes and omits some of them. The sample carries some 180,000 clones, around four fifths recorded once. Sequenced sample: peripheral blood. Source of these receptors: a woman over 75 with COVID-19, enrolled during active disease.

This clone was observed once. This chain joins TRBV4-1 and TRBJ2-3; 9 bases are shared with TRBD1. This CDR3 has 16 residues. The germline CDR1 and CDR2 sequences are MGHRA and YSYEKL. Losses at the gene ends were 3 bases for V and 3 bases for J; bases not matched to a gene: 7. CDR3 bases: TGCGCCAGCAGCCAGGCCGGGACAGGGCTGACAGATACGCAGTATTTT. It codes for CASSQAGTGLTDTQYF.

This chain links TRBV5-1 with TRBJ2-3; 7 nucleotides align to TRBD2. J gave up 1 base and V 0 bases, and 2 bases lay outside the gene matches. The CDR3 consists of 15 residues. Germline V gene lookup returns CDR1 SGHRS and CDR2 YFSETQ. Here the CDR3 DNA reads TGCGCCAGCAGCTTGGCGGGAGGCGGCACAGATACGCAGTATTTT. Translation gives CASSLAGGGTDTQYF.

The rearrangement uses TRBV21-1 and TRBJ2-7; the DNA was not used to check the table's D call, TRBD1. TRBV21-1 constitutes a pseudogene. This CDR3 is built from 17 residues. The DNA of the CDR3 is TGTGCCAGCAGCAAAAAAATCAACAGGGAATTCTTGGGCGAGCAGTACTTC. Translating it yields CASSKKINREFLGEQYF.

The chain joins TRBV28 to TRBJ2-7, with 9 bases matching TRBD2. The CDR3 totals 15 residues. V shed 7 bases and J 5 bases; nucleotides not matched to a gene: 12. Germline V gene sequence: CDR1 MDHEN, CDR2 SYDVKM. CDR3 DNA: TGTGCCAGCATTACTGCGGGGGGGGCTTCCCACGAGCAGTACTTC. Residues: CASITAGGASHEQYF. Drawing the rest from reference TRBV28 and TRBJ2-7, the complete variable domain is DVKVTQSSRYLVKRTGEKVFLECVQDMDHENMFWYRQDPGLGLRLIYFSYDVKMKEKGDIPEGYSVSREKKERFSLILESASTNQTSMYLCASITAGGASHEQYFGPGTRLTVT.

CDR3: CASSLFRGPVNEQFF. The CDR3 region has the DNA TGTGCCAGCAGCTTATTCAGGGGGCCCGTCAATGAGCAGTTCTTC. The J gene is TRBJ2-1, the V gene TRBV7-3, with 8 bases matching TRBD1. The CDR3 is 15 residues long. The ends lost 2 bases at V and 6 bases at J; junction bases unmatched: 6. Per germline, CDR1 SGHTA and CDR2 FQGTGA.

The V call is TRBV12-3 or TRBV12-4, the J call TRBJ1-2; D gene ambiguous. The CDR3 runs 13 residues. Deletions cut 5 bases from V and 0 bases from J, with 7 bases between. CDR3 sequence reads: CASSEASNYGYTF. The DNA of the CDR3 is TGTGCCAGCAGTGAGGCTTCTAACTATGGCTACACCTTC.

The chain joins TRBV5-8 to TRBJ1-2; D remains ambiguous. V gave up 6 bases and J gave up 2 bases, with 17 bases separating them. This CDR3 has 15 amino acids. CDR1 and CDR2 from the germline V gene are SGHTS and YDEGEE. The CDR3 DNA reads as TGTGCCAGCAACCCACGAACCTCGGGGAACTATGGCTACACCTTC. Its protein is CASNPRTSGNYGYTF.

The V gene is TRBV5-1, the J gene TRBJ1-3; TRBD1 is a possible D gene (6 bases). Germline loops: CDR1 SGHRS, CDR2 YFSETQ. The CDR3 contains 16 residues. The germline V and J ends were trimmed by 2 bases and 4 bases, with 16 bases remaining between them. CDR3 amino acids: CASSFQGQGTGNTIYF. CDR3 bases: TGCGCCAGCAGCTTTCAAGGGCAGGGGACGGGAAACACCATATATTTT.

This rearrangement joins TRBV5-1 to TRBJ2-7; perhaps TRBD2 as D (5 bases). V lost 4 bases and J 3 bases, leaving 8 bases between the germline ends. The CDR3 length is 12 residues. The V gene's germline CDR1 is SGHRS and CDR2 YFSETQ. CDR3 sequence (DNA): TGCGCCAGCAGCCAACGGGGCTACGAGCAGTACTTC. Its protein product is CASSQRGYEQYF.

V usage is TRBV7-9 and J usage is TRBJ2-5, with 8 bases aligning to TRBD1. Germline V gene sequence: CDR1 SEHNR, CDR2 FQNEAQ (reference sequence). V dropped 2 bases and J dropped 7; count of bases not matched to a gene: 9. The CDR3 is 15 amino acids. In DNA form, the CDR3 reads TGTGCCAGCAGCTTAACAGGGACAGGTTTGGCGACCCAGTACTTC. Protein: CASSLTGTGLATQYF.

Here the CDR3 DNA reads TGTGCCATCAGCCGGGACAATCAACTTTACGAGCAGTACTTC. Amino acids: CAISRDNQLYEQYF. The chain joins TRBV28 to TRBJ2-7; a possible D gene is TRBD1 (6 bases). This CDR3 is built from 14 residues. V was cut by 10 bases and J by 4 bases, with 20 bases left in between. The germline gives CDR1 MDHEN, CDR2 SYDVKM.

The rearrangement links TRBV5-1 to TRBJ1-1; a possible D gene is TRBD1 (6 bases). The CDR3 sequence is 22 residues long. The germline CDR1 and CDR2 sequences are SGHRS and YFSETQ. V was trimmed by 4 bases and J by 4 bases, leaving 38 bases between them. The DNA of the CDR3 is TGCGCCAGCAGCCCATGGACTCCCCGGACAGCGCGTGTCCGGAGCAGTTTCACTGAAGCTTTCTTT. Translating gives CASSPWTPRTARVRSSFTEAFF.

This clone was picked up one time. The chain couples TRBV6-5 to TRBJ2-5; 7 nucleotides align to TRBD2. Germline V gene data show CDR1 as MNHEY and CDR2 as SVGAGI. J lost 4 bases, V lost 8 bases, and 4 bases had no gene match. This CDR3 has 12 amino acids. DNA for the CDR3: TGTGCCAGCGGAGGGGAGGGAGAGACCCAGTACTTC. This encodes CASGGEGETQYF.

The V and J genes are TRBV4-2 and TRBJ1-2; the D gene is possibly TRBD1 (6 bases). The CDR3 has 16 amino acids. The germline V gene encodes CDR1 LGHNA and CDR2 YNFKEQ. V lost 4 bases to trimming and J lost 1 base, with 16 bases between them. The CDR3 spells CASSPSGGRINYGYTF. The CDR3 nucleotides read TGTGCCAGCAGCCCAAGCGGGGGCAGGATTAACTATGGCTACACCTTC.

This chain joins TRBV5-6 and TRBJ2-7; TRBD2 might be the D (6 bases). The CDR3 covers 16 residues. The V gene lost 2 bases and the J gene lost 2 bases, with 17 bases spanning the gap. Germline CDR1 and CDR2: SGHDT and YYEEEE. The CDR3 protein is CASSFTGGSGAYEQYF. The CDR3 DNA reads TGTGCCAGCAGCTTCACTGGGGGGAGCGGAGCCTACGAGCAGTACTTC.

This clone was seen more than once but under ten times. V is TRBV4-1 and J is TRBJ2-7, with 7 nucleotides matching TRBD2. With 0 bases clipped from V and 3 bases from J, the junction kept 8 bases outside the gene matches. The CDR3 has 16 residues. Per the germline V gene, CDR1 is MGHRA and CDR2 is YSYEKL. The CDR3 sequence is CASSQDFTAGVYEQYF. In DNA, the CDR3 is TGCGCCAGCAGCCAAGATTTTACGGCGGGGGTCTACGAGCAGTACTTC.

The rearrangement joins TRBV12-3 or TRBV12-4 to TRBJ1-3; D ambiguous. The CDR3 spans 13 residues. V was pared by 3 bases and J by 2 bases, with 5 bases between. This chain's CDR3 is CASSFRPGNTIYF. The CDR3 DNA reads TGTGCCAGCAGTTTCAGGCCTGGAAACACCATATATTTT.

The rearrangement joins TRBV2 to TRBJ1-2, with 8 bases that match TRBD1. Germline CDR1 reads SNHLY; CDR2 reads FYNNEI. Trimming took 7 bases from V and 8 from J; bases not matched to a gene: 9. This CDR3 is 13 amino acids long. The CDR3 here is CASIPDRARGYTF. CDR3 nucleotides: TGTGCCAGCATCCCGGACAGGGCGAGAGGCTACACCTTC.

V usage is TRBV19 and J usage is TRBJ1-1, with D hard to call. Between the trimmed V and J ends, which lost 5 bases and 0 bases, there was a span of 13 bases. Germline lookup yields CDR1 LNHDA and CDR2 SQIVND (reference sequence). This CDR3 has 15 amino acids. CDR3 coding DNA: TGTGCCAGTAGTGTTGGTTGGAGCATGAACACTGAAGCTTTCTTT. It specifies CASSVGWSMNTEAFF.

V usage is TRBV3-1 (or the pseudogene TRBV3-2) and J usage is TRBJ1-2; 7 bases are shared with TRBD1. CDR1 and CDR2 (germline): LGHDT, YNNKEL (reference sequence). V trimming: 1 base; J trimming: 5 bases; junction bases outside the gene matches: 7. The CDR3 totals 15 residues. CDR3 DNA sequence: TGTGCCAGCAGCCAAGGGGACAGAGCAAAATATGGCTACACCTTC. This gives the protein CASSQGDRAKYGYTF.

This sequence joins TRBV10-3 and TRBJ1-1; the match to TRBD1 covers 8 bases. Germline V CDR1 and CDR2: ENHRY, SYGVKD. The CDR3 runs to 13 residues. J was trimmed by 3 bases and V by 5 bases; bases with no gene match: 2. CDR3 bases: TGTGCCATCAGTAAACAGGGGGACACTGAAGCTTTCTTT. This codes for CAISKQGDTEAFF.